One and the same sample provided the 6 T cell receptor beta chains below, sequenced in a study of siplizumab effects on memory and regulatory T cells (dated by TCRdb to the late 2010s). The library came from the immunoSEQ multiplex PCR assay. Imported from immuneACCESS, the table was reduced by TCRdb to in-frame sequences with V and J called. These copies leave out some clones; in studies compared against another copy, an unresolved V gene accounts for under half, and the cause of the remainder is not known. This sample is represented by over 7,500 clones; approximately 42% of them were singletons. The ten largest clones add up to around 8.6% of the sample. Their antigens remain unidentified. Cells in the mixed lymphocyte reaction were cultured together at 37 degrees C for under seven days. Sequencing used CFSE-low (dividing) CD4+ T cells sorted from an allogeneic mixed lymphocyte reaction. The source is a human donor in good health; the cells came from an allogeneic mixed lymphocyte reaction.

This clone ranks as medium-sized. The CDR3 here is CASSYLAGGGETQYF. The CDR3 DNA sequence: TGTGCCAGCAGCTACCTAGCGGGAGGGGGAGAGACCCAGTACTTC. The chain recombines TRBV9 with TRBJ2-5; 12 nucleotides align to TRBD2. The CDR3 consists of 15 residues. V shed 4 bases, J shed 4 bases, and the junction held 5 bases outside the gene matches. The V gene's germline CDR1 is SGDLS and CDR2 YYNGEE.

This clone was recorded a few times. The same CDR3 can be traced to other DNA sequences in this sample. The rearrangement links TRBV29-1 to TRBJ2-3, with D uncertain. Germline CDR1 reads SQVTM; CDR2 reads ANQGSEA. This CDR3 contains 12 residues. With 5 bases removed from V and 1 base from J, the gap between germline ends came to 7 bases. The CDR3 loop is CSVITGTDTQYF. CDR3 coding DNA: TGCAGCGTTATTACTGGCACAGATACGCAGTATTTT.

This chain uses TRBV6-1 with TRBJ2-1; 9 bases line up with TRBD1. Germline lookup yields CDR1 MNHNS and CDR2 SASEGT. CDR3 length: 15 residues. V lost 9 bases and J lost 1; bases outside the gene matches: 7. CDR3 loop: CASTWDRESYNEQFF. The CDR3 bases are TGTGCCAGTACCTGGGACAGGGAATCCTACAATGAGCAGTTCTTC.

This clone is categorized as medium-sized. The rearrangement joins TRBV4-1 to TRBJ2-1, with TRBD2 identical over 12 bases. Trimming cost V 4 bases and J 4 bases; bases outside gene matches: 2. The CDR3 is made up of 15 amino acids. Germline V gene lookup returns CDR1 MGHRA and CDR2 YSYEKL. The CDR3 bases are TGCGCCAGCAGCCGCGGACTAGCGGGGTACAATGAGCAGTTCTTC. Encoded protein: CASSRGLAGYNEQFF.

For the CDR3, the DNA is TGCAGCGTGGGGGGGTTCTCGGTGGGCTACACCTTC. Translated: CSVGGFSVGYTF. The V gene is TRBV29-1, the J gene TRBJ1-2; possible D gene TRBD1, 5 bases. Germline V gene sequence: CDR1 SQVTM, CDR2 ANQGSEA. The CDR3 sequence is 12 residues long. Trimming stripped 6 bases from V and 8 bases from J, with 16 bases between.

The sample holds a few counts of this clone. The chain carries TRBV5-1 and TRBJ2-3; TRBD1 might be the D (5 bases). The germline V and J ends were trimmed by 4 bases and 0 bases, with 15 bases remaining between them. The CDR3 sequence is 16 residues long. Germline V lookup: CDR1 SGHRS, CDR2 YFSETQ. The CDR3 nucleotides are TGCGCCAGCAGCGCTGCCTGGGGCACTAGCACAGATACGCAGTATTTT. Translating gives CASSAAWGTSTDTQYF. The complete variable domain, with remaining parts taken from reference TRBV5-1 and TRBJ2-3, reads KAGVTQTPRYLIKTRGQQVTLSCSPISGHRSVSWYQQTPGQGLQFLFEYFSETQRNKGNFPGRFSGRQFSNSRSEMNVSTLELGDSALYLCASSAAWGTSTDTQYFGPGTRLTVL.